A single sample gave rise to the 17 T cell receptor beta chains below, sequenced in a study of T cell responses to AZD1222 COVID-19 vaccine. Clones were read by immunoSEQ multiplex PCR, and TCRdb kept only the in-frame ones, dropping some. The data show 130,000 to 150,000 clones, with around 90% seen just once and over 1.1% held by the top ten. Source: peripheral blood, taken on day 0 of AZD1222 vaccination. All receptors come from an adult in good health.

The rearrangement links TRBV6-6 to TRBJ2-3; no firm D call. CDR3 length: 11 amino acids. Germline V gene data show CDR1 as MNHNY and CDR2 as SVGAGI (reference sequence). Deletions cut 3 bases from V and 5 bases from J, with 3 bases between. DNA for the CDR3: TGTGCCAGCAGTTATGTAGATACGCAGTATTTT. This sequence encodes CASSYVDTQYF.

The V gene is TRBV27, the J gene TRBJ2-2; D gene ambiguous. Germline-derived CDR1 and CDR2 are MNHEY and SMNVEV (reference sequence). V dropped 8 bases and J dropped 2 bases, with 18 bases sitting between them. The CDR3 runs 16 residues. Here the CDR3 reads CASEGNQRVNTGELFF. CDR3 in DNA: TGTGCCAGCGAAGGGAACCAGCGCGTTAACACCGGGGAGCTGTTTTTT.

The chain carries TRBV19 and TRBJ2-2; the match to TRBD2 covers 11 bases. The CDR3 runs 14 residues. The germline V gene encodes CDR1 LNHDA and CDR2 SQIVND (reference sequence). After removal of 8 bases from V and 7 bases from J, the junction contained 6 bases not matched to a gene. The CDR3 coding sequence is TGTGCCAGTGGGTTGACTAGCGGGGTCGGGGAGCTGTTTTTT. Its translation is CASGLTSGVGELFF.

The chain joins TRBV11-3 to TRBJ1-6; D possibly corresponds to TRBD1 (5 bases). CDR1 SGHNT and CDR2 YENEEA come from the germline V gene. The CDR3 is 15 amino acids. The ends were cut back, 5 bases at V and 7 bases at J, with 15 bases in the middle. CDR3 coding DNA: TGTGCCAGCAGCCCCCGGGGCACAGACAATTCACCCCTCCACTTT. It codes for CASSPRGTDNSPLHF.

The V gene is TRBV9, the J gene TRBJ2-7; 10 bases align to TRBD2. This CDR3 is built from 16 residues. V shed 3 bases, J shed 2 bases, and the junction held 8 bases outside the gene matches. CDR1 and CDR2 from the germline V gene are SGDLS and YYNGEE. CDR3 loop: CASSAGASGSAYEQYF. For the CDR3, the DNA is TGTGCCAGCAGCGCCGGGGCTAGCGGGAGCGCCTACGAGCAGTACTTC.

This chain links TRBV4-2 with TRBJ2-5; the match to TRBD2 covers 11 bases. The ends lost 0 bases at V and 5 bases at J; junction bases unmatched: 11. The CDR3 totals 18 residues. Germline CDR1 reads LGHNA; CDR2 reads YNFKEQ. CDR3 nucleotide sequence: TGTGCCAGCAGCCAAGAGCCCCCTGGGCTAGCGGGGGGCGAGACCCAGTACTTC. Amino acids: CASSQEPPGLAGGETQYF.

The rearrangement links TRBV7-2 to TRBJ1-1; D remains unclear. The CDR3 loop spans 14 amino acids. Germline CDR1 SGHTA, CDR2 FQGNSA. With 1 base removed from V and 1 base from J, the gap between germline ends came to 7 bases. CDR3 DNA: TGTGCCAGCAGCTTAGAGGGCGGGAACACTGAAGCTTTCTTT. Translating it yields CASSLEGGNTEAFF. The full variable domain, in which reference TRBV7-2 and TRBJ1-1 provide the parts outside the CDR3, is GAGVSQSPSNKVTEKGKDVELRCDPISGHTALYWYRQSLGQGLEFLIYFQGNSAPDKSGLPSDRFSAERTGGSVSTLTIQRTQQEDSAVYLCASSLEGGNTEAFFGQGTRLTVV.

This clone has only one observation. V and J are TRBV18 and TRBJ1-1; D unresolved. This CDR3 region has 13 residues. Trimming stripped 2 bases from V and 2 bases from J, with 6 bases between. Germline V gene lookup returns CDR1 KGHSH and CDR2 LQKENI. CDR3 nucleotides: TGTGCCAGCTCACCAGTATCAAACACTGAAGCTTTCTTT. Translation gives CASSPVSNTEAFF.

The chain links TRBV12-3 or TRBV12-4 to TRBJ1-1, with 9 bases that match TRBD1. J was trimmed by 7 bases and V by 5 bases; bases with no gene match: 5. This CDR3 region has 13 residues. CDR3 residues: CASSAGTGYEAFF. CDR3 bases: TGTGCCAGCAGTGCCGGGACAGGGTATGAAGCTTTCTTT.

This clone was picked up one time. This rearrangement joins TRBV19 to TRBJ1-5, with D perhaps matching TRBD1 (5 bases). CDR3 size: 15 residues. With 5 bases removed from V and 2 bases from J, the gap between germline ends came to 13 bases. CDR1 and CDR2 (germline): LNHDA, SQIVND (reference sequence). CDR3 loop: CASSQGIRGNQPQHF. The CDR3 nucleotides read TGTGCCAGTAGTCAGGGCATAAGGGGCAATCAGCCCCAGCATTTT.

The V call is TRBV28, the J call TRBJ2-7, with TRBD2 as a possible D gene (5 bases). Germline V lookup: CDR1 MDHEN, CDR2 SYDVKM. The CDR3 is made up of 12 amino acids. The V end was cut by 4 bases, the J end by 4 bases, with 8 bases between. CDR3 DNA sequence: TGTGCCAGCAGTTGGGGAGAATACGAGCAGTACTTC. Translation gives CASSWGEYEQYF.

V usage is TRBV2 and J usage is TRBJ1-2; the D is unclear. This CDR3 has 12 amino acids. CDR1 SNHLY and CDR2 FYNNEI come from the germline V gene. Trimming stripped 6 bases from V and 8 bases from J, with 13 bases between. The DNA for the CDR3 is TGTGCCAGCAGGTCAATCCCTGGGGGCTACACCTTC. It encodes CASRSIPGGYTF.

V gene TRBV6-2 or TRBV6-3 combines with J gene TRBJ2-7; D unclear. V was pared by 6 bases and J by 5 bases, with 14 bases between. The CDR3 has 13 residues. CDR1 is MNHEY, CDR2 SVGEGT, per germline. The CDR3: CASSPATVNEQYF. CDR3 nucleotide sequence: TGTGCCAGCAGCCCCGCCACAGTCAACGAGCAGTACTTC.

The chain links TRBV28 to TRBJ1-5, with TRBD1 identical over 10 bases. CDR3 length equals 18 residues. Trimming took 4 bases from V and 0 from J; bases not matched to a gene: 9. The V gene's germline CDR1 is MDHEN and CDR2 SYDVKM. As DNA, the CDR3 is TGTGCCAGCAGTTACCGACAGGGGGCTTTGCATAGCAATCAGCCCCAGCATTTT. It encodes CASSYRQGALHSNQPQHF.

V and J are TRBV6-2 or TRBV6-3 and TRBJ2-7; 7 nucleotides line up with TRBD2. Unmatched junction bases numbered 4, after V lost 5 bases and J lost 0 bases. Germline-derived CDR1 and CDR2 are MNHEY and SVGEGT. The CDR3 covers 14 residues. As DNA, the CDR3 is TGTGCCAGCAGTCCCCCGGGGGGCTCCTACGAGCAGTACTTC. It encodes CASSPPGGSYEQYF.

This clone came up a few times. V gene TRBV4-3 combines with J gene TRBJ2-1; the D gene is possibly TRBD2 (6 bases). The CDR3 length is 16 residues. With 3 bases removed from V and 7 bases from J, the gap between germline ends came to 19 bases. Per the germline V gene, CDR1 is LGHNA and CDR2 is YSLEER. The CDR3 is CASSHSPPGSWNEQFF. CDR3 bases: TGCGCCAGCAGCCATAGCCCCCCCGGGAGCTGGAATGAGCAGTTCTTC.

The V call is TRBV4-3, the J call TRBJ2-3; 10 bases map to TRBD2. The junction had 6 bases not matched to a gene; V was cut back by 0 bases and J by 0 bases. Germline CDR1 is LGHNA and CDR2 is YSLEER. This CDR3 is built from 18 residues. This CDR3 is CASSQDMTSGLSTDTQYF. The CDR3, as DNA: TGCGCCAGCAGCCAAGATATGACTAGCGGGCTCAGCACAGATACGCAGTATTTT.